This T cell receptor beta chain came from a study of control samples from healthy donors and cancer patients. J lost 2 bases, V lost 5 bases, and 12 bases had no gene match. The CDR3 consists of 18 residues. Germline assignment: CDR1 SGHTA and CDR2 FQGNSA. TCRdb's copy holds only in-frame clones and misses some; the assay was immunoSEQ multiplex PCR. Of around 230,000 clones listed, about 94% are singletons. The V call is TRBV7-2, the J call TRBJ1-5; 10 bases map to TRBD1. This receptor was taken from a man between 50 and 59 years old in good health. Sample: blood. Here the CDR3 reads CASSLPGQGSSGNQPQHF. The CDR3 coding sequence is TGTGCCAGCAGCCTCCCGGGACAGGGGTCGTCTGGCAATCAGCCCCAGCATTTT.